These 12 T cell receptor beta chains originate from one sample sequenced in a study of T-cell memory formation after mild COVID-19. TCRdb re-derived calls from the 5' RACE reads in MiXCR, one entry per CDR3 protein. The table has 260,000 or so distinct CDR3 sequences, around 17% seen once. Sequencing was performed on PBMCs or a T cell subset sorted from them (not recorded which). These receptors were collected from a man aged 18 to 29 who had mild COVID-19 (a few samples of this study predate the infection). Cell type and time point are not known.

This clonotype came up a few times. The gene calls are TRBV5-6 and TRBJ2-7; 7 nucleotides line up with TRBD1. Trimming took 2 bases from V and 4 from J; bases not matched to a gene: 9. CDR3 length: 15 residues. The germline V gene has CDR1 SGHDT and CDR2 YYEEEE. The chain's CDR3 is CASSLSGQAAYEQYF. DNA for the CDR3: TGTGCCAGCAGCTTAAGCGGACAGGCCGCGTACGAGCAGTACTTC.

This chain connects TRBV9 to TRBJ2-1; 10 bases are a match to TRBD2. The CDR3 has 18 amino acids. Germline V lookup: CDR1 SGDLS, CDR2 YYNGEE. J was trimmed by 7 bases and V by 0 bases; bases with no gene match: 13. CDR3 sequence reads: CASSVGSSGGLSTNEQFF. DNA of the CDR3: TGTGCCAGCAGCGTAGGTTCTAGCGGGGGCCTCTCCACAAATGAGCAGTTCTTC.

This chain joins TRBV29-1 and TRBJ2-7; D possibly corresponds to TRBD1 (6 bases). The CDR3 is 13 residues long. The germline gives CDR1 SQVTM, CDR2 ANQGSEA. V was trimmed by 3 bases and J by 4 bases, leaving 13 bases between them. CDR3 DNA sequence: TGCAGCGTTGACAGCGGACAGACATACGAGCAGTACTTC. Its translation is CSVDSGQTYEQYF.

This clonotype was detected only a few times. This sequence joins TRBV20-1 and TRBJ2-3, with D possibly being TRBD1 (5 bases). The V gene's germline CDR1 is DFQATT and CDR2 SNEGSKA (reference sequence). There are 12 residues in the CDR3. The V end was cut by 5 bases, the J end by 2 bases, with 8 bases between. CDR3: CSARQSTDTQYF. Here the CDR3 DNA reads TGCAGTGCTCGACAGTCCACAGATACGCAGTATTTT.

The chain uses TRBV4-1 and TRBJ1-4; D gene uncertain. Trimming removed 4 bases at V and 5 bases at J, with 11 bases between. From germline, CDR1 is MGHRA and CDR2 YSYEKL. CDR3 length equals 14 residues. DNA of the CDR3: TGCGCCAGCAGCCCAGTTGGAGGAAATGAAAAACTGTTTTTT. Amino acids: CASSPVGGNEKLFF.

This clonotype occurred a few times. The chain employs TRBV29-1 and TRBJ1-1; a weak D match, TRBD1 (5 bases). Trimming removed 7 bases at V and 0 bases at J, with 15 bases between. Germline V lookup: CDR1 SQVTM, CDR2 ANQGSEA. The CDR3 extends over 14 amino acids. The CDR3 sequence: CSGGDLTMNTEAFF. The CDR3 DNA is TGCAGCGGTGGGGACCTAACTATGAACACTGAAGCTTTCTTT.

CDR3 nucleotides: TGTGCCAGCAGTTACAGGGGGCTGAGCTCCTACAATGAGCAGTTCTTC. It translates to CASSYRGLSSYNEQFF. The chain is built from TRBV7-2 and TRBJ2-1, with 9 bases that match TRBD1. Germline lookup yields CDR1 SGHTA and CDR2 FQGNSA. J was trimmed by 0 bases and V by 6 bases; bases with no gene match: 6. This CDR3 has 16 amino acids.

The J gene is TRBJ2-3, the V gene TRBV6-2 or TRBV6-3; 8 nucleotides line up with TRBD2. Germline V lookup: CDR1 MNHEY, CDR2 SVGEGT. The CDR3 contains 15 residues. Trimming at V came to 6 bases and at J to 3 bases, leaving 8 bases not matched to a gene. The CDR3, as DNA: TGTGCCAGCAGCTCCCGGCGGGAGGCAACAGATACGCAGTATTTT. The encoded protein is CASSSRREATDTQYF.

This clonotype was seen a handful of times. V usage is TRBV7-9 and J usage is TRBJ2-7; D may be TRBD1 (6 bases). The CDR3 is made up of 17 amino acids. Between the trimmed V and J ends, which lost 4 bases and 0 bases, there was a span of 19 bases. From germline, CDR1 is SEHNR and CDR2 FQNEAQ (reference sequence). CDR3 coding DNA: TGTGCCAGCAGCTCGTGGGTTATAGCAGGGGCCTCCTACGAGCAGTACTTC. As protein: CASSSWVIAGASYEQYF.

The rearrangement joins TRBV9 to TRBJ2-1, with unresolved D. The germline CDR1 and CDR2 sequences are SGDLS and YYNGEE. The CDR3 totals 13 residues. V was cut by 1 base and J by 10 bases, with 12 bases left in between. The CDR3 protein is CASSVPTGEEQFF. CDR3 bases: TGTGCCAGCAGCGTACCGACTGGGGAAGAGCAGTTCTTC.

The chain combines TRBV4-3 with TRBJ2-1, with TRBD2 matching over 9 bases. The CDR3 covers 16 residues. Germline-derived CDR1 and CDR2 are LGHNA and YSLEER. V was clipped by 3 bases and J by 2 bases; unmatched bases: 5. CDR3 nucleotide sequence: TGCGCCAGCAGCCAGGCTAGACTAGCGGCCTACAATGAGCAGTTCTTC. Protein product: CASSQARLAAYNEQFF.

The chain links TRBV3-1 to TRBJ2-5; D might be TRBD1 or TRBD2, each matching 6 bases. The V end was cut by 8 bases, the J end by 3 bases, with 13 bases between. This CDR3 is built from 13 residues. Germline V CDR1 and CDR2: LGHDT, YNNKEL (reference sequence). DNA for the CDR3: TGTGCCAGCGGCGCGAGGGGGGAAGAGACCCAGTACTTC. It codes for CASGARGEETQYF.